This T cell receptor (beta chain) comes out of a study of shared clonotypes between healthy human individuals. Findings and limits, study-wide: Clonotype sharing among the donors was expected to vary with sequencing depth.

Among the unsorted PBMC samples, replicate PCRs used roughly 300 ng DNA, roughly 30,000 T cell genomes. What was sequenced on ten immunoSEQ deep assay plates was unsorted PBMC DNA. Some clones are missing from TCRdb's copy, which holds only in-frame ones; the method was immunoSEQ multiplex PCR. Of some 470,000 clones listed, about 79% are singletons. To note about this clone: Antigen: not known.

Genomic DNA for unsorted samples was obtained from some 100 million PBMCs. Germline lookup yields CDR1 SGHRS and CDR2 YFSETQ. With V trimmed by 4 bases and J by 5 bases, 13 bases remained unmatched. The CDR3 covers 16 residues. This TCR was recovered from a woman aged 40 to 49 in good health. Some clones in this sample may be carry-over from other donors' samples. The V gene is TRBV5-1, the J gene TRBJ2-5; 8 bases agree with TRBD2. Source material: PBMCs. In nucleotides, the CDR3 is TGCGCCAGCAGCACGTCGGGAGGGGCCTTGGCGGAGACCCAGTACTTC. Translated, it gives CASSTSGGALAETQYF.